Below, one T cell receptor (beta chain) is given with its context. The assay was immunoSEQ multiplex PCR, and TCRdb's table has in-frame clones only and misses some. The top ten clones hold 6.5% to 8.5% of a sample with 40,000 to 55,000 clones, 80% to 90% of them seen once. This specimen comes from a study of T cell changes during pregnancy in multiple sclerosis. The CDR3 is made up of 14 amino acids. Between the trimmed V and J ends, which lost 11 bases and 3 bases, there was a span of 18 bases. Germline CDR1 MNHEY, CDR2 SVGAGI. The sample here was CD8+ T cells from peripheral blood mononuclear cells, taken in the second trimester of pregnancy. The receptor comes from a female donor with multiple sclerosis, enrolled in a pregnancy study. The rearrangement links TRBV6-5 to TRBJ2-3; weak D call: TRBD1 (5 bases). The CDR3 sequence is CAGATHTRTDTQYF. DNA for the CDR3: TGTGCCGGGGCGACGCACACAAGGACAGATACGCAGTATTTT.